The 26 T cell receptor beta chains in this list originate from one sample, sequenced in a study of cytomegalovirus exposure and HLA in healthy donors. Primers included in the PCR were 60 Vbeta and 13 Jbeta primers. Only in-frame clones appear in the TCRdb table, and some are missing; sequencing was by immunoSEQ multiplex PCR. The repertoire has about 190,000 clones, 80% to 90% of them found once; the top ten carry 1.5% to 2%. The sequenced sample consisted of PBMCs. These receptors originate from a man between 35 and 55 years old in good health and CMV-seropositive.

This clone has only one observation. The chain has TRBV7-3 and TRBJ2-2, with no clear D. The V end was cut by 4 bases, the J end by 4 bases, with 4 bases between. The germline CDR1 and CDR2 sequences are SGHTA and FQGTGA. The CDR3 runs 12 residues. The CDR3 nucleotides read TGTGCCAGCAGCTCTCCCACCGGGGAGCTGTTTTTT. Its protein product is CASSSPTGELFF.

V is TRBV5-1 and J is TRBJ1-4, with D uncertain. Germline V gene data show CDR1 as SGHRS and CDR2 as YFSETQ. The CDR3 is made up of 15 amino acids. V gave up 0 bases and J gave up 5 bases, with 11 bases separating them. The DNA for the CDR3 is TGCGCCAGCAGCTTGGTTTCAGGCGCCAATGAAAAACTGTTTTTT. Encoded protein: CASSLVSGANEKLFF.

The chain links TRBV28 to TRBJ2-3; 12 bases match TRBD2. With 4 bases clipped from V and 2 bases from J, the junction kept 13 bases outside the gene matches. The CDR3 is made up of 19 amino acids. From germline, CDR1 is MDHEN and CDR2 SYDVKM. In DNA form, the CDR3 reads TGTGCCAGCAGTTCCGGAATTTTTGGACTAGCGGGAACCACAGATACGCAGTATTTT. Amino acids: CASSSGIFGLAGTTDTQYF.

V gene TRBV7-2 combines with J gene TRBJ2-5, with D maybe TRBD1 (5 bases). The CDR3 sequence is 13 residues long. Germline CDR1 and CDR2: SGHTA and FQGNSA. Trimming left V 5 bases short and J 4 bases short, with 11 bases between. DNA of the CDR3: TGTGCCAGCAGCAGGGGATCGGCAGAGACCCAGTACTTC. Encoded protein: CASSRGSAETQYF.

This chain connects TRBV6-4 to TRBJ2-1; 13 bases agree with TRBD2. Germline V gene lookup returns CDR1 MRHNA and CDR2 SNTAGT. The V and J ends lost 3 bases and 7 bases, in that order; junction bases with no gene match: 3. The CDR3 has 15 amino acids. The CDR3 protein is CASSETSGRFNEQFF. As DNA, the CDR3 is TGTGCCAGCAGTGAGACTAGCGGGAGGTTTAATGAGCAGTTCTTC.

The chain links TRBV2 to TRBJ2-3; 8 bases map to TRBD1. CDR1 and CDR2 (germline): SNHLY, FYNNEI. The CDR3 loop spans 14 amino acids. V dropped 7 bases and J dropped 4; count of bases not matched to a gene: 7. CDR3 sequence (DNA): TGTGCCAGCACCGGACAGGGAGGCTCAGATACGCAGTATTTT. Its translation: CASTGQGGSDTQYF.

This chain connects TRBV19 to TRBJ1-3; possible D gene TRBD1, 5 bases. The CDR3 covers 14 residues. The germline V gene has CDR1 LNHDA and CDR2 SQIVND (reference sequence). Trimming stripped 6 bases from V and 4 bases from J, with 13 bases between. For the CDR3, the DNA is TGTGCCAGTAGCGGGGGAGATGCGGGAAACACCATATATTTT. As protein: CASSGGDAGNTIYF.

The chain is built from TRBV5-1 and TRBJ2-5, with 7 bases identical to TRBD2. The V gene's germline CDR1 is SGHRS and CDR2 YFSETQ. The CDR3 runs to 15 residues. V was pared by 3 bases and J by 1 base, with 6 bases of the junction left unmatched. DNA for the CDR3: TGCGCCAGCAGCTCCGGGACTACGAGCCAAGAGACCCAGTACTTC. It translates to CASSSGTTSQETQYF.

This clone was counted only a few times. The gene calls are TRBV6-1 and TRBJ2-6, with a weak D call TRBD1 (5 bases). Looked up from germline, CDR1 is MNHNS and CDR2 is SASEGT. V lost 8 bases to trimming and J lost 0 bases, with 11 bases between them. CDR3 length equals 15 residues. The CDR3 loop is CASDSSLSGANVLTF. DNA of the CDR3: TGTGCCAGCGACAGTTCTCTCTCTGGGGCCAACGTCCTGACTTTC.

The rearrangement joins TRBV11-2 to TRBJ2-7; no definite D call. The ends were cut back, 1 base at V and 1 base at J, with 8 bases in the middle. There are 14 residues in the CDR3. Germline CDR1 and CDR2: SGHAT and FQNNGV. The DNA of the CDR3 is TGTGCCAGCAGCTTAGGCGATCTTTCCTACGAGCAGTACTTC. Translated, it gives CASSLGDLSYEQYF.

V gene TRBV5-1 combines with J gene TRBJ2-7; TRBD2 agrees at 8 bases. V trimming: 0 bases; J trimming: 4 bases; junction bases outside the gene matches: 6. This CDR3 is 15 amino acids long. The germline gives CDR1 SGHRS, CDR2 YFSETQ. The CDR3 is CASSLDGRAEYEQYF. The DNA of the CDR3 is TGCGCCAGCAGCTTGGACGGGAGGGCCGAGTACGAGCAGTACTTC.

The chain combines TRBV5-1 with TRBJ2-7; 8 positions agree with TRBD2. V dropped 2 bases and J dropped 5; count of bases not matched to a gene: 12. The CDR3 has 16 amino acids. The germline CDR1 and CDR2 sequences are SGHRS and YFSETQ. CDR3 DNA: TGCGCCAGCAGCTTTAGGGAAGTCAGCGGGAGCCACGAGCAGTACTTC. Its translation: CASSFREVSGSHEQYF.

The CDR3 DNA sequence: TGCAGCGTTGAAGGGGTCCTGGGCCACGAGCAGTACTTC. The encoded protein is CSVEGVLGHEQYF. V usage is TRBV29-1 and J usage is TRBJ2-7, with unresolved D. This CDR3 has 13 amino acids. Trimming removed 1 base from V and 5 bases from J, with 12 bases in between. CDR1 SQVTM and CDR2 ANQGSEA come from the germline V gene.

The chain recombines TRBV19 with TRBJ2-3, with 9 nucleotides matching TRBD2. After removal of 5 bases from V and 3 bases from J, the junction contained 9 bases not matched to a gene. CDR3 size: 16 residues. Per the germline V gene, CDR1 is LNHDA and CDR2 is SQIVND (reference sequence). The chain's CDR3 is CASSPLAGERTDTQYF. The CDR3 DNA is TGTGCCAGTAGTCCCTTAGCGGGAGAACGGACAGATACGCAGTATTTT.

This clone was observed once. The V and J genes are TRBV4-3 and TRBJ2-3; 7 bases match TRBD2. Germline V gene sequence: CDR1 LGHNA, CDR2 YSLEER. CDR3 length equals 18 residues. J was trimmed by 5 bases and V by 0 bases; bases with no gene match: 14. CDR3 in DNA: TGCGCCAGCAGCCAAGATTTACCTTCGGGACTATTGGAAGATACGCAGTATTTT. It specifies CASSQDLPSGLLEDTQYF.

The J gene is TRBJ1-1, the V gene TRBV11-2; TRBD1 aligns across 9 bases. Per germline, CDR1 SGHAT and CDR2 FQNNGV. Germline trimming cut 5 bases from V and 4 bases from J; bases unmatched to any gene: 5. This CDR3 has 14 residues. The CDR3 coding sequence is TGTGCCAGCAGCCAGGACAGGGGTGGCACTGAAGCTTTCTTT. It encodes CASSQDRGGTEAFF.

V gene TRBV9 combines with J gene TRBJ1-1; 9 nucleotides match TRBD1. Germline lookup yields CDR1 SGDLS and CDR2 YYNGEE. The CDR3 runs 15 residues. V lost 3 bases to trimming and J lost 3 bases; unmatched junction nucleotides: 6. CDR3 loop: CASSGDRGLDTEAFF. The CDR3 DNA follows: TGTGCCAGCAGCGGAGACAGGGGGTTGGACACTGAAGCTTTCTTT. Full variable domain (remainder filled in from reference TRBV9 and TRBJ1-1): DSGVTQTPKHLITATGQRVTLRCSPRSGDLSVYWYQQSLDQGLQFLIQYYNGEERAKGNILERFSAQQFPDLHSELNLSSLELGDSALYFCASSGDRGLDTEAFFGQGTRLTVV.

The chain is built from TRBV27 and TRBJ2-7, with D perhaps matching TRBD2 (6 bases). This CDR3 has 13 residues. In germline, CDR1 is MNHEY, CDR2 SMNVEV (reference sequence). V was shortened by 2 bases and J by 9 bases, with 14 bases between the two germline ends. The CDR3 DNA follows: TGTGCCAGCAGTTTAGCCGGGGGTAACTCGCAGTACTTC. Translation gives CASSLAGGNSQYF.

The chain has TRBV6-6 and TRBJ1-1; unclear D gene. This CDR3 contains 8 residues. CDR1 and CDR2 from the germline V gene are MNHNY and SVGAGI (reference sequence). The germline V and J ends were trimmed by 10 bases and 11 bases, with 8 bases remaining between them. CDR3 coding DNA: TGTGCCACCGGGAGGGCTTTCTTT. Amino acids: CATGRAFF.

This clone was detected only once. CDR3 protein: CASSVAERPVGTQYF. The CDR3, as DNA: TGTGCCAGCAGCGTAGCTGAGCGACCCGTCGGGACCCAGTACTTC. The genes are TRBV9 and TRBJ2-5; D not resolved. Germline V CDR1 and CDR2: SGDLS, YYNGEE. Trimming took 0 bases from V and 7 from J, leaving 16 bases between them. CDR3 size: 15 residues.

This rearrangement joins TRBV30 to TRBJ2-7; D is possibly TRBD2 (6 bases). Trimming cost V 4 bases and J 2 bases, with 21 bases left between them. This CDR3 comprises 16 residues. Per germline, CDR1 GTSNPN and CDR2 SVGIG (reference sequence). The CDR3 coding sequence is TGTGCCTGGAATGAAATGGTCGGGAGAGGAACCTACGAGCAGTACTTC. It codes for CAWNEMVGRGTYEQYF.

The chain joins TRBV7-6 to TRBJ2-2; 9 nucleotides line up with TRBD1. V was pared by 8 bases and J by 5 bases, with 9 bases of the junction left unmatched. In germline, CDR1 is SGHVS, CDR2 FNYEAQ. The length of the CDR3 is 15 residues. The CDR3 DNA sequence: TGTGCCAGCGAAACAGGGGGCATGGGGACCGGGGAGCTGTTTTTT. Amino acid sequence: CASETGGMGTGELFF.

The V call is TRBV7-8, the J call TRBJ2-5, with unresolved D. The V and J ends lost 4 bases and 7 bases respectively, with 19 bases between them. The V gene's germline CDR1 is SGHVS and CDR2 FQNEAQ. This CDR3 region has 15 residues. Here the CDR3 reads CASSSRVPKVGTQYF. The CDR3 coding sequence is TGTGCCAGCAGCTCCCGGGTCCCCAAGGTCGGGACCCAGTACTTC.

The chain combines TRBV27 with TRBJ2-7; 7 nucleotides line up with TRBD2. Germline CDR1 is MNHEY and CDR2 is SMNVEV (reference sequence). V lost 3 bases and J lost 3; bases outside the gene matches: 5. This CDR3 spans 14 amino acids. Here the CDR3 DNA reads TGTGCCAGCAGTTTTATAGCGGGCAGCTACGAGCAGTACTTC. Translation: CASSFIAGSYEQYF.

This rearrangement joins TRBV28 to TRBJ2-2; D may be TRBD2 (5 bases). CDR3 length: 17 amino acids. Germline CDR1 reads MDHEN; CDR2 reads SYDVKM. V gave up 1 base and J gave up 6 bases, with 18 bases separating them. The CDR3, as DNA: TGTGCCAGCAGTTTATTGTTGGTCGAGGGCAGACCCGGGGAGCTGTTTTTT. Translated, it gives CASSLLLVEGRPGELFF.

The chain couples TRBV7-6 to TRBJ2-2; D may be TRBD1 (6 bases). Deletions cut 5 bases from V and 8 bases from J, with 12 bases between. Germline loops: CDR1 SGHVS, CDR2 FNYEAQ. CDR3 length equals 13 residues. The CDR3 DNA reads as TGTGCCAGCAGCCCAGGGGCCTTGGGGGAGCTGTTTTTT. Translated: CASSPGALGELFF.